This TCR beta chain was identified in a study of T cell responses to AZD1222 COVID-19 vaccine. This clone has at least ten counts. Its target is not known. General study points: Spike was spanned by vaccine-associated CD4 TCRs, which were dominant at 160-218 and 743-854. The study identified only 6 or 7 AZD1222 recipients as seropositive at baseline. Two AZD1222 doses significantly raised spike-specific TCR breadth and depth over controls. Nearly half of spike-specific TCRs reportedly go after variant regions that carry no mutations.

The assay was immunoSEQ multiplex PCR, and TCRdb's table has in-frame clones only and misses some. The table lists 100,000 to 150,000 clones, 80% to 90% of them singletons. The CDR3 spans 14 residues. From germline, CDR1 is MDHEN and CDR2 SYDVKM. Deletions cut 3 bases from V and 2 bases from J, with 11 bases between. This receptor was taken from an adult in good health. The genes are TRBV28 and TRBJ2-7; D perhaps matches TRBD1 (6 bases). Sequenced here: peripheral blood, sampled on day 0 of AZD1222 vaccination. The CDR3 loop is CASSFQGLPYEQYF. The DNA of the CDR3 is TGTGCCAGCAGTTTTCAGGGGCTTCCCTACGAGCAGTACTTC.